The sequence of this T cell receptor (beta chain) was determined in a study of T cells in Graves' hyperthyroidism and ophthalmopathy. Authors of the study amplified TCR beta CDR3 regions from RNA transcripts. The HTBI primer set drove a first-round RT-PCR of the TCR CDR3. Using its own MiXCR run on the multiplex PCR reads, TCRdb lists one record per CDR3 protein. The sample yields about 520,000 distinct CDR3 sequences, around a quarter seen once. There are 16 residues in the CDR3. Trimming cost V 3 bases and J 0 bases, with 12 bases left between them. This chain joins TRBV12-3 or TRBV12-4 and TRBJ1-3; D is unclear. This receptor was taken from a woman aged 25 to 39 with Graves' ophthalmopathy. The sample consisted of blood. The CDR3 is CASSLLTPSSGNTIYF. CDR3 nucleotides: TGTGCCAGCAGTTTGTTAACTCCCAGCTCTGGAAACACCATATATTTT.